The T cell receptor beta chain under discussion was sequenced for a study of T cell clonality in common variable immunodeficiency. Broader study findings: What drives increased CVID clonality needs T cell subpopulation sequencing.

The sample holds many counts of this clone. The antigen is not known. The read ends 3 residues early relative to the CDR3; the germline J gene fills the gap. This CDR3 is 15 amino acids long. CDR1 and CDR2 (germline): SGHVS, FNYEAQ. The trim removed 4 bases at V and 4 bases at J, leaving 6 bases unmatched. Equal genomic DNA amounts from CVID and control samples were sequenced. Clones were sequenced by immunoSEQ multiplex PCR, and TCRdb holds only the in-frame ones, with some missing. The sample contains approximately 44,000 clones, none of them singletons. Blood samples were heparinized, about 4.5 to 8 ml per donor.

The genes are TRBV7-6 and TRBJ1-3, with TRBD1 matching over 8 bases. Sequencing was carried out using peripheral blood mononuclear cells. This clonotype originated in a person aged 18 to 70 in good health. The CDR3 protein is CASSSNRDRGNTIYF. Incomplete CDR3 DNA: TGTGCCAGCAGCTCAAACCGGGACAGGGGAAACACC. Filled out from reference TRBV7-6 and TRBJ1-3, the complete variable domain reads GAGVSQSPRYKVTKRGQDVALRCDPISGHVSLYWYRQALGQGPEFLTYFNYEAQQDKSGLPNDRFSAERPEGSISTLTIQRTEQRDSAMYRCASSSNRDRGNTIYFGEGSWLTVV.